This T cell receptor beta chain was identified during a study of beta chain features in type 1 diabetes. Study background: Patients were similar to healthy donors in age and gender (as well as in cell yields).

The authors reverse transcribed all of the isolated RNA, so sequencing captured expressed TCRB transcripts. This table comes from immunoSEQ multiplex PCR, and its TCRdb copy is limited to in-frame clones, with some not included. The sample consists of 130,000 to 150,000 clones, about 8.7% of them appearing once. The CDR3 is 12 amino acids. CDR1 SQVTM and CDR2 ANQGSEA come from the germline V gene. The germline V and J ends were trimmed by 7 bases and 0 bases, with 9 bases remaining between them. A remark on this clone: Its matching antigen is unknown.

The study's findings and limits: Type 1 diabetes patients had TCRB CDR3s that were shorter (moderately but significantly so) in all four CD4+ subsets. Compared to healthy donors, patients appeared to have naive, central memory and Treg TCRB repertoires that were more alike.

Roughly 110 mL of blood, on average, came from one heparinised draw per donor. The TCR sequence derives from a man aged 18 to 35 in good health. The chain joins TRBV29-1 to TRBJ1-2, with D perhaps matching TRBD1 (5 bases). The sequenced sample was central memory CD4+ T cells from blood. Here the CDR3 reads CSARTTNYGYTF. CDR3 sequence (DNA): TGCAGCGCCCGGACAACTAACTATGGCTACACCTTC. The whole variable domain, remainder taken from reference TRBV29-1 and TRBJ1-2, is SAVISQKPSRDICQRGTSLTIQCQVDSQVTMMFWYRQQPGQSLTLIATANQGSEATYESGFVIDKFPISRPNLTFSTLTVSNMSPEDSSIYLCSARTTNYGYTFGSGTRLTVV.